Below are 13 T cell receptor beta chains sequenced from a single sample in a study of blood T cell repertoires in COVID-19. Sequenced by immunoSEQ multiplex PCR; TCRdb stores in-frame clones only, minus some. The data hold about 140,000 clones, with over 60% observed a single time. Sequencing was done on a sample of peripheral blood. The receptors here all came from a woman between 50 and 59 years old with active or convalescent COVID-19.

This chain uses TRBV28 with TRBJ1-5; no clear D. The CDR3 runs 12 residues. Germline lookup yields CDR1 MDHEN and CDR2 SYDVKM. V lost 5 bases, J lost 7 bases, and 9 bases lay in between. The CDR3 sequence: CASSGGQQPQHF. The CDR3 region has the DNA TGTGCCAGCAGTGGCGGCCAACAGCCCCAGCATTTT.

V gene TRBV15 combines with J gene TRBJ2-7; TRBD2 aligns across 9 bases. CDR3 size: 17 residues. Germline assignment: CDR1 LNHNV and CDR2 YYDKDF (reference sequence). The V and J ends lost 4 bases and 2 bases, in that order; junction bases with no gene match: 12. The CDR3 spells CATSTGGGLAGTYEQYF. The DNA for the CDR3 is TGTGCCACCAGCACTGGAGGAGGGCTAGCGGGGACCTACGAGCAGTACTTC.

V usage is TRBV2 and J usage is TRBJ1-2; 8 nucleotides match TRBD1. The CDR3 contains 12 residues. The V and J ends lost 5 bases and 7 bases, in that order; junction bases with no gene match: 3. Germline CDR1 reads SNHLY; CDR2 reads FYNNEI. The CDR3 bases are TGTGCCAGCAGTCTCGACAGGGGTGGCTACACCTTC. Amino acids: CASSLDRGGYTF.

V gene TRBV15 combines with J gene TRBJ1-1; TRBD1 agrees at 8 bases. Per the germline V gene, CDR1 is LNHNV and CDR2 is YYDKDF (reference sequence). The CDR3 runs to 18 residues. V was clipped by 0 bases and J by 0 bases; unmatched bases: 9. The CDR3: CATSRDLGRGRVNTEAFF. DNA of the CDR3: TGTGCCACCAGCAGAGATTTGGGCAGGGGGCGAGTGAACACTGAAGCTTTCTTT.

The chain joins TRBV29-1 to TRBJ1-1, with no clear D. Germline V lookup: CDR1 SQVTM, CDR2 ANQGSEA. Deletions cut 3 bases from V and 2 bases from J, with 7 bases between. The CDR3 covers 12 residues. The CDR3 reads CSVDRGNTEAFF. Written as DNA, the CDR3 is TGCAGCGTTGATCGGGGAAACACTGAAGCTTTCTTT.

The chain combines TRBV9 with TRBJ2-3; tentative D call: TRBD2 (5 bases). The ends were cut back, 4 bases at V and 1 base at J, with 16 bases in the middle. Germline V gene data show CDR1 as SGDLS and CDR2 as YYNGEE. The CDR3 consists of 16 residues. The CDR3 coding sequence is TGTGCCAGCAGCCTACGGGCTAGCATTGGCACAGATACGCAGTATTTT. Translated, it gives CASSLRASIGTDTQYF. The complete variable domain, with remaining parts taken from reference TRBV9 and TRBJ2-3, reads DSGVTQTPKHLITATGQRVTLRCSPRSGDLSVYWYQQSLDQGLQFLIQYYNGEERAKGNILERFSAQQFPDLHSELNLSSLELGDSALYFCASSLRASIGTDTQYFGPGTRLTVL.

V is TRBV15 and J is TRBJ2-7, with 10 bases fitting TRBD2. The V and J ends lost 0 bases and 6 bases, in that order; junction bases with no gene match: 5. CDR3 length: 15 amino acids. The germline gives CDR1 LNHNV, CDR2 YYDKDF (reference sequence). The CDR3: CATSRDLAGAPEQYF. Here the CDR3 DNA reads TGTGCCACCAGCAGAGATCTAGCGGGAGCTCCCGAGCAGTACTTC.

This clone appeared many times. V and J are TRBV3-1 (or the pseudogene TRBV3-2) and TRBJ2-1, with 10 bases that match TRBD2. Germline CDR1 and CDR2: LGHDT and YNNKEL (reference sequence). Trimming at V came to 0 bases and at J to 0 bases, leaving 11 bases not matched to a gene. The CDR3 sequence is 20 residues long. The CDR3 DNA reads TGTGCCAGCAGCCAAGATAAGCGGGAGGGCCCTATTCTCTCCTACAATGAGCAGTTCTTC. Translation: CASSQDKREGPILSYNEQFF.

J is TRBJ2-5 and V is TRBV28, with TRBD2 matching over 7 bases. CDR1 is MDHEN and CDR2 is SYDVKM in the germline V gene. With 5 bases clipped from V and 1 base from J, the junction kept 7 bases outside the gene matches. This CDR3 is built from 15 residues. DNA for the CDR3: TGTGCCAGCAGTCTAGCGGCCGGGGCCCAAGAGACCCAGTACTTC. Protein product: CASSLAAGAQETQYF.

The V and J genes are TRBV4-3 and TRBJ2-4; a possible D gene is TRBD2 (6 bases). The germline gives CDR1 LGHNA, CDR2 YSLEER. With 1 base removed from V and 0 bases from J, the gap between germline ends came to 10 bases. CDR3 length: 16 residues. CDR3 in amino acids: CASSQAREIAKNIQYF. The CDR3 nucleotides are TGCGCCAGCAGCCAAGCTCGGGAGATAGCCAAAAACATTCAGTACTTC.

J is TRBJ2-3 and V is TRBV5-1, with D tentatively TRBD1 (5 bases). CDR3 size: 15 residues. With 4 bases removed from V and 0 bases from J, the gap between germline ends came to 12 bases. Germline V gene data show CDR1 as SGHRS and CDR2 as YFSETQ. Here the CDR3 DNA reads TGCGCCAGCAGCCCTGACAGTACCAGCACAGATACGCAGTATTTT. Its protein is CASSPDSTSTDTQYF.

CDR3 in DNA: TGTGCCAGCAGTTTTAGGGGGAGCACTGAAGCTTTCTTT. The encoded protein is CASSFRGSTEAFF. The chain combines TRBV12-3 or TRBV12-4 with TRBJ1-1, with D possibly matching TRBD1 (6 bases). V was cut by 3 bases and J by 4 bases, with 9 bases left in between. The CDR3 consists of 13 residues.

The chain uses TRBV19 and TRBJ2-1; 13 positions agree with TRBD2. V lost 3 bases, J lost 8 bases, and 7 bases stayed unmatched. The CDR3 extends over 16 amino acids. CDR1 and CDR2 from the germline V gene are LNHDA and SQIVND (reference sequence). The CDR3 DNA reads TGTGCCAGTAGTATCCGGACTAGCGGGAGTTTCTATGAGCAGTTCTTC. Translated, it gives CASSIRTSGSFYEQFF.